The 30 T cell receptor beta chains listed next were all sequenced from one sample in a study of cytomegalovirus exposure and HLA in healthy donors. Use of 60 Vbeta and 13 Jbeta primers characterized the PCR. Sequenced by immunoSEQ multiplex PCR; TCRdb stores in-frame clones only, minus some. The sample contains about 170,000 clones, roughly 80% of which appear only once. The sample consisted of PBMCs. The receptor source for this set is a woman between 18 and 30 years old in good health and CMV-seropositive.

This chain connects TRBV27 to TRBJ2-1, with D tentatively TRBD2 (6 bases). This CDR3 has 16 residues. V gave up 4 bases and J gave up 4 bases, with 17 bases separating them. Germline CDR1 is MNHEY and CDR2 is SMNVEV (reference sequence). The CDR3 protein is CASSSLRGTFYNEQFF. CDR3 nucleotide sequence: TGTGCCAGCAGTTCTTTACGGGGGACTTTTTACAATGAGCAGTTCTTC.

As for this clone: Other DNA sequences in this specimen translate into the identical CDR3. This chain links TRBV7-7 with TRBJ2-2, with a tentative D call TRBD2 (5 bases). The germline V and J ends were trimmed by 1 base and 6 bases, with 15 bases remaining between them. The CDR3 runs to 16 residues. Per the germline V gene, CDR1 is SSHAT and CDR2 is FNYEAQ (reference sequence). The chain's CDR3 is CASSLGPGMHAGELFF. CDR3 DNA: TGTGCCAGCAGCTTAGGGCCCGGGATGCATGCCGGGGAGCTGTTTTTT.

This sequence joins TRBV27 and TRBJ2-1; a possible D gene is TRBD2 (5 bases). Trimming removed 8 bases from V and 4 bases from J, with 15 bases in between. The germline CDR1 and CDR2 sequences are MNHEY and SMNVEV (reference sequence). CDR3 length: 14 amino acids. In DNA form, the CDR3 reads TGTGCCAGCTCGGCGAGGCGGGTATACAATGAGCAGTTCTTC. Its protein is CASSARRVYNEQFF.

This clone showed up just once. The genes are TRBV29-1 and TRBJ1-1, with D unclear. Germline V CDR1 and CDR2: SQVTM, ANQGSEA. Trimming removed 2 bases at V and 1 base at J, with 2 bases between. CDR3 length: 11 residues. This chain's CDR3 is CSVEQNTEAFF. Here the CDR3 DNA reads TGCAGCGTTGAACAGAACACTGAAGCTTTCTTT.

The chain couples TRBV28 to TRBJ1-1; TRBD1 agrees at 7 bases. The CDR3 extends over 14 amino acids. The ends lost 0 bases at V and 3 bases at J; junction bases unmatched: 1. Germline lookup yields CDR1 MDHEN and CDR2 SYDVKM. CDR3 coding DNA: TGTGCCAGCAGTTTATGGGGACAGTACACTGAAGCTTTCTTT. Protein: CASSLWGQYTEAFF.

V gene TRBV2 combines with J gene TRBJ2-6; D call uncertain. This CDR3 spans 17 amino acids. V was clipped by 1 base and J by 0 bases, with 10 bases between them. Germline V gene lookup returns CDR1 SNHLY and CDR2 FYNNEI. DNA for the CDR3: TGTGCCAGCAGTGAAGTGGTAGTTCTCTCTGGGGCCAACGTCCTGACTTTC. Protein sequence: CASSEVVVLSGANVLTF. Based on the CDR3 plus reference TRBV2 and TRBJ2-6, the full variable domain is EPEVTQTPSHQVTQMGQEVILRCVPISNHLYFYWYRQILGQKVEFLVSFYNNEISEKSEIFDDQFSVERPDGSNFTLKIRSTKLEDSAMYFCASSEVVVLSGANVLTFGAGSRLTVL.

The gene calls are TRBV2 and TRBJ2-7, with no clear D. Germline V gene lookup returns CDR1 SNHLY and CDR2 FYNNEI. Between the trimmed V and J ends, which lost 4 bases and 3 bases, there was a span of 7 bases. This CDR3 is built from 12 residues. The CDR3 nucleotides read TGTGCCAGCAGTGGCGGAGACTACGAGCAGTACTTC. Translating it yields CASSGGDYEQYF.

There are a few counts of this clone. The chain is built from TRBV5-6 and TRBJ2-7; tentative D call: TRBD2 (5 bases). The CDR3 is made up of 13 amino acids. V lost 4 bases, J lost 7 bases, and 15 bases lay in between. Germline loops: CDR1 SGHDT, CDR2 YYEEEE. The CDR3 DNA follows: TGTGCCAGCAGCCCTTTAGGGAGTCCGGAGCAGTACTTC. It is translated as CASSPLGSPEQYF.

The rearrangement joins TRBV7-9 to TRBJ1-2; the D is unclear. Germline-derived CDR1 and CDR2 are SEHNR and FQNEAQ (reference sequence). V lost 3 bases, J lost 7 bases, and 9 bases lay in between. This CDR3 region has 12 residues. The CDR3 reads CASSFGVPGYTF. CDR3 in DNA: TGTGCCAGCAGCTTCGGGGTTCCTGGCTACACCTTC. Supplemented by reference TRBV7-9 and TRBJ1-2, the full variable domain reads DTGVSQNPRHKITKRGQNVTFRCDPISEHNRLYWYRQTLGQGPEFLTYFQNEAQLEKSRLLSDRFSAERPKGSFSTLEIQRTEQGDSAMYLCASSFGVPGYTFGSGTRLTVV.

J is TRBJ2-1 and V is TRBV11-3; 7 bases map to TRBD2. V was pared by 4 bases and J by 0 bases, with 3 bases of the junction left unmatched. CDR3 length: 15 residues. CDR1 SGHNT and CDR2 YENEEA come from the germline V gene. In nucleotides, the CDR3 is TGTGCCAGCAGCTACTCGGGGGGCTCCTACAATGAGCAGTTCTTC. Translated, it gives CASSYSGGSYNEQFF.

This clone turned up a few times. The chain is built from TRBV2 and TRBJ2-7; TRBD2 matches at 10 bases. With 4 bases clipped from V and 1 base from J, the junction kept 4 bases outside the gene matches. Germline assignment: CDR1 SNHLY and CDR2 FYNNEI. The CDR3 is 15 residues long. The CDR3 sequence: CASSGVAGGSYEQYF. CDR3 in DNA: TGTGCCAGCAGTGGGGTAGCGGGGGGATCCTACGAGCAGTACTTC.

This chain joins TRBV28 and TRBJ2-5; D may be TRBD2 (7 bases). With the DNA end fitting TRBJ2-7 better, the J assignment may be wrong. CDR3 length equals 12 residues. The germline V gene encodes CDR1 MDHEN and CDR2 SYDVKM. CDR3: CAVTGGPYEQYF. CDR3 in DNA: TGTGCCGTGACGGGGGGCCCTTACGAGCAGTACTTC.

This clone has just a few counts. The genes are TRBV29-1 and TRBJ2-5, with 11 bases that match TRBD1. The CDR3 length is 15 residues. Germline loops: CDR1 SQVTM, CDR2 ANQGSEA. The V segment lost 6 bases and the J segment 5 bases; nucleotides outside the gene matches: 11. The CDR3 here is CSVALGQGAEETQYF. The CDR3 nucleotides read TGCAGCGTCGCGCTAGGACAGGGGGCGGAGGAGACCCAGTACTTC.

This clone has only one observation. The chain joins TRBV5-6 to TRBJ1-3; TRBD1 is a possible D gene (5 bases). CDR1 SGHDT and CDR2 YYEEEE come from the germline V gene. Trimming cost V 0 bases and J 0 bases, with 10 bases left between them. The CDR3 loop spans 16 amino acids. Written as DNA, the CDR3 is TGTGCCAGCAGCTTGGGGGGACTAAGCTCTGGAAACACCATATATTTT. Amino acids: CASSLGGLSSGNTIYF.

J is TRBJ1-4 and V is TRBV28, with D possibly being TRBD1 (6 bases). The germline V gene encodes CDR1 MDHEN and CDR2 SYDVKM. V lost 6 bases and J 5 bases, leaving 16 bases between the germline ends. The length of the CDR3 is 15 residues. The CDR3 sequence is CASRGAGETNEKLFF. CDR3 DNA: TGTGCCAGCAGGGGGGCGGGGGAGACGAATGAAAAACTGTTTTTT.

This chain connects TRBV6-1 to TRBJ2-7; 7 bases are shared with TRBD2. CDR3 length: 18 residues. Germline loops: CDR1 MNHNS, CDR2 SASEGT. Trimming cost V 3 bases and J 1 base; bases outside gene matches: 15. CDR3 bases: TGTGCCAGCAGTGAGAAACCGGGACTACTGACGCGTTCCTACGAGCAGTACTTC. Translation gives CASSEKPGLLTRSYEQYF.

This clone was seen more than once but under ten times. CDR3 in amino acids: CASSEGTQAEYANSPLHF. The CDR3 DNA reads TGTGCCAGCAGTGAGGGGACACAAGCCGAATATGCTAATTCACCCCTCCACTTT. The V call is TRBV2, the J call TRBJ1-6, with D possibly TRBD1 on 6 matching bases. The V gene's germline CDR1 is SNHLY and CDR2 FYNNEI. The CDR3 is made up of 18 amino acids. V was pared by 3 bases and J by 6 bases, with 21 bases between.

V gene TRBV6-1 combines with J gene TRBJ2-3; TRBD1 matches at 8 bases. The CDR3 extends over 15 amino acids. Trimming took 6 bases from V and 3 from J; bases not matched to a gene: 8. Per germline, CDR1 MNHNS and CDR2 SASEGT. CDR3 sequence reads: CASRLDRGGTDTQYF. DNA of the CDR3: TGTGCCAGCAGATTAGACAGGGGTGGTACAGATACGCAGTATTTT.

This chain joins TRBV5-1 and TRBJ2-5; 7 bases line up with TRBD1. V lost 3 bases and J lost 0; bases outside the gene matches: 2. This CDR3 is built from 14 residues. Germline V gene sequence: CDR1 SGHRS, CDR2 YFSETQ. The CDR3 here is CASSSGTDQETQYF. The CDR3 bases are TGCGCCAGCAGCTCCGGGACAGACCAAGAGACCCAGTACTTC.

This clone occurred a few times. V and J are TRBV27 and TRBJ2-1; 7 nucleotides match TRBD2. Trimming at V came to 7 bases and at J to 6 bases, leaving 6 bases not matched to a gene. The germline CDR1 and CDR2 sequences are MNHEY and SMNVEV (reference sequence). The CDR3 has 13 amino acids. The CDR3 loop is CASTGDYPNEQFF. CDR3 coding DNA: TGTGCCAGCACGGGGGACTACCCCAATGAGCAGTTCTTC.

The chain recombines TRBV4-1 with TRBJ1-4; the D gene is possibly TRBD1 (5 bases). With 0 bases removed from V and 0 bases from J, the gap between germline ends came to 14 bases. This CDR3 is built from 18 residues. Germline lookup yields CDR1 MGHRA and CDR2 YSYEKL. Here the CDR3 reads CASSQDWVGGSTNEKLFF. The CDR3 nucleotides are TGCGCCAGCAGCCAAGATTGGGTCGGGGGTTCAACTAATGAAAAACTGTTTTTT.

This clone was detected a few times. The chain uses TRBV15 and TRBJ1-2; D is undetermined. CDR1 is LNHNV and CDR2 is YYDKDF in the germline V gene (reference sequence). V shed 0 bases and J shed 8 bases, with 16 bases lying between them. The CDR3 sequence is 15 residues long. CDR3 sequence: CATSRDLGGQQGYTF. The CDR3 nucleotides are TGTGCCACCAGCAGAGATTTGGGAGGGCAACAAGGCTACACCTTC.

The chain combines TRBV7-2 with TRBJ2-3, with D maybe TRBD1 (6 bases). The CDR3 is 17 residues long. Deletions cut 1 base from V and 7 bases from J, with 21 bases between. Germline CDR1 and CDR2: SGHTA and FQGNSA. The CDR3 DNA reads TGTGCCAGCAGCTTAGGGGCGGAGCGACAGGTGGCGAATACGCAGTATTTT. It translates to CASSLGAERQVANTQYF.

Notes on this clone: Other nucleotide sequences from this sample produce the same CDR3. The chain couples TRBV30 to TRBJ2-1; D unresolved. Germline-derived CDR1 and CDR2 are GTSNPN and SVGIG (reference sequence). Between the trimmed V and J ends, which lost 1 base and 7 bases, there was a span of 5 bases. The CDR3 runs 11 residues. The CDR3 reads CAWSAGNEQFF. The CDR3 DNA sequence: TGTGCCTGGAGTGCCGGGAATGAGCAGTTCTTC.

This clone was seen once. The genes are TRBV6-6 and TRBJ1-1; TRBD1 matches 7 bases. This CDR3 has 13 amino acids. From germline, CDR1 is MNHNY and CDR2 SVGAGI (reference sequence). The ends lost 2 bases at V and 8 bases at J; junction bases unmatched: 5. In DNA form, the CDR3 reads TGTGCCAGCAGTTACCCCCGGGACAGCGAAGCTTTCTTT. Residues: CASSYPRDSEAFF.

The rearrangement joins TRBV2 to TRBJ1-5, with 12 bases fitting TRBD1. The CDR3 is made up of 15 amino acids. From germline, CDR1 is SNHLY and CDR2 FYNNEI. V was pared by 4 bases and J by 5 bases, with 3 bases of the junction left unmatched. Written as DNA, the CDR3 is TGTGCCAGCAGTGGGGACAGGGGGCGAGATCAGCCCCAGCATTTT. The encoded protein is CASSGDRGRDQPQHF.

The chain uses TRBV10-3 and TRBJ2-3, with a possible D match to TRBD1 (6 bases). This CDR3 has 13 residues. Per germline, CDR1 ENHRY and CDR2 SYGVKD. V lost 9 bases to trimming and J lost 4 bases, with 14 bases between them. The chain's CDR3 is CAILIEGADTQYF. The CDR3 nucleotides read TGTGCCATTCTCATAGAGGGGGCAGATACGCAGTATTTT.

V is TRBV7-3 and J is TRBJ2-7; the D gene is possibly TRBD2 (5 bases). Trimming pared 5 bases from V and 2 bases from J, leaving 13 bases between. The CDR3 contains 14 residues. Germline V gene sequence: CDR1 SGHTA, CDR2 FQGTGA. The CDR3 here is CASSLAGSTYEQYF. CDR3 sequence (DNA): TGTGCCAGCAGCCTAGCCGGGTCAACCTACGAGCAGTACTTC.

The chain combines TRBV7-2 with TRBJ1-5; possible D gene TRBD1, 5 bases. Trimming pared 6 bases from V and 0 bases from J, leaving 12 bases between. CDR1 SGHTA and CDR2 FQGNSA come from the germline V gene. The CDR3 spans 15 residues. The DNA of the CDR3 is TGTGCCAGCAGTCCGACAGCCTATAGCAATCAGCCCCAGCATTTT. Protein product: CASSPTAYSNQPQHF.

This clone appeared a few times. The V gene is TRBV11-2, the J gene TRBJ1-1; tentative D call: TRBD1 (5 bases). V was shortened by 1 base and J by 5 bases, with 11 bases between the two germline ends. The CDR3 sequence is 14 residues long. Germline CDR1 is SGHAT and CDR2 is FQNNGV. Written as DNA, the CDR3 is TGTGCCAGCAGCTTAGTCCGGGGGGAGACTGAAGCTTTCTTT. It codes for CASSLVRGETEAFF.